This record covers a single T cell receptor (beta chain). V dropped 0 bases and J dropped 0 bases, with 8 bases sitting between them. The germline V gene has CDR1 MNHEY and CDR2 SVGAGI. This CDR3 has 15 residues. Assay: immunoSEQ multiplex PCR; the TCRdb copy retains only in-frame clones and omits some. Among 490,000 or so clones, more than 75% were seen once, and the ten largest hold 1.8%. The data derive from a study of blood T cell repertoires in COVID-19. The specimen sequenced was PBMCs or T cells enriched from blood (not recorded which). The sequence was collected from a woman aged 40 to 50 who had recovered from COVID-19. This chain joins TRBV6-5 and TRBJ1-1; the D is unclear. This chain's CDR3 is CASSYSAVMNTEAFF. The CDR3 coding sequence is TGTGCCAGCAGTTACTCGGCCGTTATGAACACTGAAGCTTTCTTT.